This entry lists 15 T cell receptor beta chains sequenced from one sample in a study of CD8+ T cells in alopecia areata. Sample treatment: oral pan-JAK inhibitor, 5-10 mg twice daily. RNA, once extracted, was reverse transcribed into cDNA for use as the sequencing template. Assay: immunoSEQ multiplex PCR; the TCRdb copy retains only in-frame clones and omits some. This repertoire shows 140,000 to 150,000 clones, less than 70% found once; its top ten account for 15% to 20%. The material was CD8+ T cells sorted from blood, obtained at week 4, from a patient treated with tofacitinib. These receptors all come from a human donor with alopecia areata.

The CDR3 is CASSIGGNEKLFF. CDR3 DNA: TGTGCCAGCAGCATTGGAGGAAATGAAAAACTGTTTTTT. The chain carries TRBV9 and TRBJ1-4, with D unresolved. The germline V gene encodes CDR1 SGDLS and CDR2 YYNGEE. Trimming took off 4 bases at V and 5 bases at J, with 9 bases between the two ends. The CDR3 is 13 amino acids.

This clone came up a few times. V usage is TRBV25-1 and J usage is TRBJ2-1; 9 nucleotides align to TRBD2. Germline CDR1 and CDR2: MGHDK and SYGVNS. V lost 4 bases, J lost 6 bases, and 7 bases stayed unmatched. The length of the CDR3 is 15 residues. This chain's CDR3 is CASSVSGGYGNEQFF. Written as DNA, the CDR3 is TGTGCCAGCAGTGTAAGCGGGGGGTATGGCAATGAGCAGTTCTTC.

V and J are TRBV7-9 and TRBJ1-2, with unresolved D. Germline V gene data show CDR1 as SEHNR and CDR2 as FQNEAQ (reference sequence). Trimming cost V 2 bases and J 4 bases, with 11 bases left between them. The length of the CDR3 is 14 residues. This CDR3 reads CASSLPGMGYGYTF. The CDR3 DNA reads TGTGCCAGCAGCTTACCGGGGATGGGCTATGGCTACACCTTC. Full variable domain (remainder filled in from reference TRBV7-9 and TRBJ1-2): DTGVSQNPRHKITKRGQNVTFRCDPISEHNRLYWYRQTLGQGPEFLTYFQNEAQLEKSRLLSDRFSAERPKGSFSTLEIQRTEQGDSAMYLCASSLPGMGYGYTFGSGTRLTVV.

The chain joins TRBV6-6 to TRBJ1-3; 7 bases map to TRBD1. Germline V CDR1 and CDR2: MNHNY, SVGAGI (reference sequence). Germline trimming cut 8 bases from V and 14 bases from J; bases unmatched to any gene: 6. This CDR3 spans 10 amino acids. The chain's CDR3 is CASALGTVYF. As DNA, the CDR3 is TGTGCCAGCGCCCTAGGGACAGTATATTTT.

The chain employs TRBV15 and TRBJ2-1; tentatively, D is TRBD1 (5 bases). Trimming took 5 bases from V and 2 from J, leaving 22 bases between them. Per the germline V gene, CDR1 is LNHNV and CDR2 is YYDKDF (reference sequence). CDR3 length equals 18 residues. Written as DNA, the CDR3 is TGTGCCACCAGCGGTTTACTGTTCCAGGGAACGGCCTACAATGAGCAGTTCTTC. Its translation is CATSGLLFQGTAYNEQFF.

V gene TRBV7-9 combines with J gene TRBJ2-5, with 7 bases aligning to TRBD2. Losses at the gene ends were 4 bases for V and 1 base for J; bases not matched to a gene: 6. Looked up from germline, CDR1 is SEHNR and CDR2 is FQNEAQ (reference sequence). CDR3 size: 15 residues. The CDR3 bases are TGTGCCAGCAGCTCCGTGGCGGGGGTCCAAGAGACCCAGTACTTC. Amino acids: CASSSVAGVQETQYF.

V gene TRBV9 combines with J gene TRBJ2-1; TRBD2 matches at 8 bases. V lost 2 bases to trimming and J lost 9 bases; unmatched junction nucleotides: 4. This CDR3 has 13 amino acids. Germline V gene lookup returns CDR1 SGDLS and CDR2 YYNGEE. Here the CDR3 DNA reads TGTGCCAGCAGCGTCGGGGGGGCAGTTGAGCAGTTCTTC. Translated, it gives CASSVGGAVEQFF.

The J gene is TRBJ2-7, the V gene TRBV27; 9 bases are shared with TRBD1. J was trimmed by 4 bases and V by 2 bases; bases with no gene match: 3. Germline V gives CDR1 MNHEY, CDR2 SMNVEV (reference sequence). CDR3 length equals 14 residues. The DNA for the CDR3 is TGTGCCAGCAGTTTAAAGGACAGGGGTTACGAGCAGTACTTC. The encoded protein is CASSLKDRGYEQYF.

The gene calls are TRBV7-2 and TRBJ2-5, with 8 bases lining up with TRBD1. The J call may be wrong; the DNA end is better matched by TRBJ2-7. Germline CDR1 is SGHTA and CDR2 is FQGNSA. The CDR3 has 15 residues. The CDR3 loop reads CASSLGRGLPYEQYF. The CDR3 bases are TGTGCCAGCAGCTTAGGCAGGGGGCTTCCCTACGAGCAGTACTTC.

This sequence joins TRBV27 and TRBJ1-2; D may be TRBD1 (5 bases). V lost 3 bases, J lost 8 bases, and 28 bases lay in between. CDR3 length equals 18 residues. Germline CDR1 MNHEY, CDR2 SMNVEV (reference sequence). The CDR3 protein is CASSFITRAGLNVWGYTF. CDR3 DNA: TGTGCCAGCAGTTTTATAACCAGGGCAGGGCTTAACGTTTGGGGCTACACCTTC.

V is TRBV29-1 and J is TRBJ2-1; D remains unclear. The germline CDR1 and CDR2 sequences are SQVTM and ANQGSEA. Trimming removed 6 bases at V and 8 bases at J, with 14 bases between. The CDR3 sequence is 12 residues long. This chain's CDR3 is CSVVRSWDEQFF. Written as DNA, the CDR3 is TGCAGCGTCGTTCGATCGTGGGATGAGCAGTTCTTC.

This clone was seen only a few times. The gene calls are TRBV7-9 and TRBJ2-5; unclear D gene. The germline V and J ends were trimmed by 1 base and 4 bases, with 10 bases remaining between them. CDR3 size: 14 residues. The V gene's germline CDR1 is SEHNR and CDR2 FQNEAQ (reference sequence). CDR3 coding DNA: TGTGCCAGCAGCTTAGAACAAGGGCTAGAGACCCAGTACTTC. Encoded protein: CASSLEQGLETQYF.

The gene calls are TRBV27 and TRBJ2-2; 13 nucleotides line up with TRBD2. In germline, CDR1 is MNHEY, CDR2 SMNVEV (reference sequence). The trim removed 2 bases at V and 6 bases at J, leaving 0 bases unmatched. The CDR3 length is 15 residues. The CDR3, as DNA: TGTGCCAGCAGTTTAGGGACTAGCGGGGCCGGGGAGCTGTTTTTT. Amino acids: CASSLGTSGAGELFF.

The rearrangement uses TRBV25-1 and TRBJ2-5; D not resolved. The ends were cut back, 1 base at V and 2 bases at J, with 14 bases in the middle. The CDR3 extends over 16 amino acids. Germline CDR1 and CDR2: MGHDK and SYGVNS. CDR3 in amino acids: CASSEFLTPTQETQYF. CDR3 DNA sequence: TGTGCCAGCAGTGAATTTTTGACACCCACTCAAGAGACCCAGTACTTC.

The rearrangement joins TRBV7-9 to TRBJ2-1; either TRBD1 or TRBD2 may fit D (6 bases each). The ends were cut back, 4 bases at V and 0 bases at J, with 13 bases in the middle. Looked up from germline, CDR1 is SEHNR and CDR2 is FQNEAQ (reference sequence). This CDR3 has 16 amino acids. The CDR3 coding sequence is TGTGCCAGCAGCTCCGGGGGCCTTAGCTCCTACAATGAGCAGTTCTTC. Residues: CASSSGGLSSYNEQFF.